The 9 T cell receptor beta chains listed next were all sequenced from one sample in a study of blood T cell repertoires in COVID-19. Sequenced by immunoSEQ multiplex PCR; TCRdb stores in-frame clones only, minus some. The data show some 100,000 clones, with about 77% seen just once and roughly 15% held by the top ten. Material: peripheral blood. These receptors were collected from a human donor in a cohort sampled during active COVID-19.

V is TRBV19 and J is TRBJ1-3; no definite D call. Trimming took 4 bases from V and 0 from J, leaving 7 bases between them. The CDR3 covers 14 residues. Germline-derived CDR1 and CDR2 are LNHDA and SQIVND (reference sequence). The CDR3 region has the DNA TGTGCCAGTAGTACCGCGAGCTCTGGAAACACCATATATTTT. It codes for CASSTASSGNTIYF.

V usage is TRBV18 and J usage is TRBJ2-7; D is uncertain. The CDR3 loop spans 14 amino acids. The ends were cut back, 6 bases at V and 2 bases at J, with 14 bases in the middle. CDR1 is KGHSH and CDR2 is LQKENI in the germline V gene. The CDR3 loop is CASSQKRGTYEQYF. In DNA, the CDR3 is TGTGCCAGCTCCCAGAAACGAGGAACCTACGAGCAGTACTTC.

This sequence joins TRBV5-4 and TRBJ2-2, with 7 nucleotides matching TRBD2. With V trimmed by 4 bases and J by 5 bases, 8 bases remained unmatched. CDR3 length: 15 amino acids. The germline V gene encodes CDR1 SGHNT and CDR2 YYREEE (reference sequence). The chain's CDR3 is CASSPSGVNTGELFF. Here the CDR3 DNA reads TGTGCCAGCAGCCCGAGCGGGGTCAATACCGGGGAGCTGTTTTTT.

V is TRBV5-6 and J is TRBJ1-5; 11 bases map to TRBD1. The junction had 4 bases not matched to a gene; V was cut back by 2 bases and J by 6 bases. This CDR3 is 15 amino acids long. Germline lookup yields CDR1 SGHDT and CDR2 YYEEEE. The CDR3 DNA is TGTGCCAGCAGCTTTCGGGGACAGGGGGTTCAGCCCCAGCATTTT. This encodes CASSFRGQGVQPQHF.

The chain links TRBV5-6 to TRBJ2-1, with a tentative D call TRBD2 (5 bases). In germline, CDR1 is SGHDT, CDR2 YYEEEE. With 2 bases removed from V and 4 bases from J, the gap between germline ends came to 16 bases. CDR3 length: 16 residues. CDR3 coding DNA: TGTGCCAGCAGCTTTCGTACTAGTGAAACTTACAATGAGCAGTTCTTC. This sequence encodes CASSFRTSETYNEQFF.

The chain joins TRBV11-2 to TRBJ2-1, with TRBD2 matching 11 bases. The CDR3 sequence is 17 residues long. With 6 bases clipped from V and 0 bases from J, the junction kept 7 bases outside the gene matches. From germline, CDR1 is SGHAT and CDR2 FQNNGV. The CDR3 DNA is TGTGCCAGCAGTTCATCTAGCGGGGGGAGCTCCTACAATGAGCAGTTCTTC. This encodes CASSSSSGGSSYNEQFF.

The V and J genes are TRBV7-2 and TRBJ2-7; TRBD2 matches 13 bases. The V segment lost 5 bases and the J segment 4 bases; nucleotides outside the gene matches: 5. The germline V gene encodes CDR1 SGHTA and CDR2 FQGNSA. The CDR3 totals 15 residues. The CDR3 loop reads CASSLGTSGTYEQYF. For the CDR3, the DNA is TGTGCCAGCAGCCTGGGGACTAGCGGGACTTACGAGCAGTACTTC.

V and J are TRBV19 and TRBJ1-4; D is possibly TRBD1 (5 bases). CDR3 length: 14 residues. The V and J ends lost 4 bases and 3 bases respectively, with 9 bases between them. CDR1 LNHDA and CDR2 SQIVND come from the germline V gene (reference sequence). The CDR3 loop is CASSKGMANEKLFF. CDR3 DNA sequence: TGTGCCAGTAGTAAGGGGATGGCTAATGAAAAACTGTTTTTT.

The gene calls are TRBV5-1 and TRBJ1-2, with 7 bases fitting TRBD1. CDR1 SGHRS and CDR2 YFSETQ come from the germline V gene. Trimming at V came to 7 bases and at J to 2 bases, leaving 11 bases not matched to a gene. The CDR3 extends over 15 amino acids. The CDR3 spells CASRRTDRENYGYTF. The DNA of the CDR3 is TGCGCCAGCCGGAGAACCGACAGGGAAAACTATGGCTACACCTTC.